The T cell receptor beta chain under discussion was sequenced for a study of blood T cell dynamics during melanoma immunotherapy. The time point is: week 3, after first cycle of checkpoint inhibitor. Samples come from before therapy and from week 3 after the first blockade cycle. Measured with immunoSEQ multiplex PCR; TCRdb has only the in-frame clones, and not every one. The sample has approximately 11,000 clones, around nine tenths seen once. V was pared by 5 bases and J by 3 bases, with 11 bases between. This CDR3 region has 13 residues. Germline V gene sequence: CDR1 SGHVS, CDR2 FNYEAQ. Sample: blood, taken from a patient treated with checkpoint blockade. This sequence originates from a human donor with melanoma. The rearrangement uses TRBV7-6 and TRBJ2-7; D unclear. CDR3 region: CASSPTLSYEQYF. CDR3 in DNA: TGTGCCAGCAGCCCGACACTAAGCTACGAGCAGTACTTC.